These 11 T cell receptor beta chains came from one sample sequenced in a study of CD8+ T cells in alopecia areata. The treatment denotes: oral pan-JAK inhibitor, 5-10 mg twice daily. In each case, RNA was isolated and then reverse transcribed into cDNA as the sequencing template. TCRdb's copy holds only in-frame clones and misses some; the assay was immunoSEQ multiplex PCR. The sample includes over 70,000 clones, around 67% seen only once; the top ten take around 24%. The sample here was CD8+ T cells sorted from blood, taken at week 24, from a patient treated with tofacitinib. Receptor source: a human donor with alopecia areata.

This chain joins TRBV5-1 and TRBJ2-7; TRBD1 agrees at 8 bases. J was trimmed by 0 bases and V by 4 bases; bases with no gene match: 6. This CDR3 has 15 residues. Germline V CDR1 and CDR2: SGHRS, YFSETQ. The CDR3 DNA reads as TGCGCCAGCAGCATCGGACAGGGAGCCTCCTACGAGCAGTACTTC. Residues: CASSIGQGASYEQYF.

The chain links TRBV5-1 to TRBJ2-7, with D unresolved. V was cut by 0 bases and J by 2 bases, with 9 bases left in between. This CDR3 is 14 amino acids long. Per the germline V gene, CDR1 is SGHRS and CDR2 is YFSETQ. DNA for the CDR3: TGCGCCAGCAGCTTGGCCTTCAGTCCCTACGAGCAGTACTTC. Its protein product is CASSLAFSPYEQYF.

The chain joins TRBV6-5 to TRBJ1-2, with 9 bases that match TRBD1. V was pared by 7 bases and J by 4 bases, with 10 bases of the junction left unmatched. CDR1 is MNHEY, CDR2 SVGAGI, per germline. This CDR3 has 15 amino acids. The CDR3 DNA follows: TGTGCCAGCACCCAGGGGGACAGGGTGGCCTATGGCTACACCTTC. This encodes CASTQGDRVAYGYTF.

By its share, this clone is medium-sized. V and J are TRBV7-3 and TRBJ2-7, with no clear D. The CDR3 runs 15 residues. With 2 bases removed from V and 0 bases from J, the gap between germline ends came to 11 bases. In germline, CDR1 is SGHTA, CDR2 FQGTGA. CDR3 region: CASSLDPTFSYEQYF. The CDR3 bases are TGTGCCAGCAGCTTAGATCCCACGTTCTCCTACGAGCAGTACTTC.

This sequence joins TRBV27 and TRBJ2-7; the D is unclear. The CDR3 sequence is 12 residues long. Germline V CDR1 and CDR2: MNHEY, SMNVEV (reference sequence). V was shortened by 6 bases and J by 6 bases, with 12 bases between the two germline ends. The CDR3: CASSLIPGEQYF. The CDR3 bases are TGTGCCAGCAGCCTCATTCCGGGCGAGCAGTACTTC.

This clone was recorded only once. The chain has TRBV19 and TRBJ1-1, with a tentative D call TRBD1 (5 bases). CDR1 is LNHDA and CDR2 is SQIVND in the germline V gene (reference sequence). V gave up 1 base and J gave up 2 bases, with 11 bases separating them. The CDR3 is 15 amino acids. The CDR3 sequence is CASSIVAGINTEAFF. CDR3 DNA: TGTGCCAGTAGTATAGTTGCAGGGATCAACACTGAAGCTTTCTTT. Full variable domain (outside the CDR3, taken from reference TRBV19 and TRBJ1-1): DGGITQSPKYLFRKEGQNVTLSCEQNLNHDAMYWYRQDPGQGLRLIYYSQIVNDFQKGDIAEGYSVSREKKESFPLTVTSAQKNPTAFYLCASSIVAGINTEAFFGQGTRLTVV.

This clone was detected only a few times. This rearrangement joins TRBV5-1 to TRBJ2-5, with D tentatively TRBD1 or TRBD2 (5 bases each). The CDR3 loop spans 16 amino acids. Between the trimmed V and J ends, which lost 2 bases and 4 bases, there was a span of 18 bases. CDR1 is SGHRS, CDR2 YFSETQ, per germline. The CDR3 loop reads CASSFGTTQLGETQYF. The CDR3 DNA is TGCGCCAGCAGCTTCGGGACCACTCAATTGGGAGAGACCCAGTACTTC.

This chain joins TRBV7-2 and TRBJ2-7; D may be TRBD1 or TRBD2 (5 bases each). Germline V CDR1 and CDR2: SGHTA, FQGNSA. Trimming removed 6 bases from V and 5 bases from J, with 14 bases in between. The CDR3 spans 13 residues. Here the CDR3 reads CASSPSGRHEQYF. CDR3 bases: TGTGCCAGCAGTCCGTCGGGACGCCACGAGCAGTACTTC.

The V and J genes are TRBV9 and TRBJ1-2, with a weak D call TRBD1 (5 bases). Germline CDR1 reads SGDLS; CDR2 reads YYNGEE. The CDR3 is 13 amino acids. V lost 2 bases and J 2 bases, leaving 7 bases between the germline ends. The CDR3 DNA follows: TGTGCCAGCAGCGTCGGGGGAAACTATGGCTACACCTTC. This translates into CASSVGGNYGYTF.

The chain links TRBV25-1 to TRBJ1-2, with a weak D call TRBD1 (5 bases). V lost 2 bases, J lost 0 bases, and 7 bases lay in between. The CDR3 is 14 residues long. Germline CDR1 and CDR2: MGHDK and SYGVNS. CDR3: CASSEMGANYGYTF. As DNA, the CDR3 is TGTGCCAGCAGTGAAATGGGGGCTAACTATGGCTACACCTTC.

This clone was observed a few times. The chain uses TRBV27 and TRBJ2-2; unclear D gene. The CDR3 sequence is 12 residues long. Per the germline V gene, CDR1 is MNHEY and CDR2 is SMNVEV (reference sequence). The V gene lost 6 bases and the J gene lost 4 bases, with 6 bases spanning the gap. This CDR3 is CASSPITGELFF. The DNA for the CDR3 is TGTGCCAGCAGCCCCATCACCGGGGAGCTGTTTTTT.